The rows below give T cell receptor beta chains drawn from one sample of a study of blood T cell repertoires in COVID-19. Clones were read by immunoSEQ multiplex PCR, and TCRdb kept only the in-frame ones, dropping some. The sample has some 120,000 clones; 80% to 90% are singletons. Specimen: peripheral blood. Every receptor here comes from a human donor with acute or convalescent COVID-19. The donor label of this sample is uncertain. Both conserved end residues are part of each CDR3. A D gene is named only where the DNA matches it firmly. Size tells how often a clone was seen (once, few, many) or the class of an expanded clone, and some rows leave it out.

d_gene,abundance,v_gene,j_gene,CDR3aa,CDR3nt
NA,NA,TRBV15,TRBJ2-1,CATSRTDSSSYNEQFF,TGTGCCACCAGCAGAACGGACTCGAGCTCCTACAATGAGCAGTTCTTC
NA,NA,TRBV27,TRBJ2-7,CASSLEGYRTEQYF,TGTGCCAGCAGTTTAGAGGGCTACCGAACAGAGCAGTACTTC
TRBD1,NA,TRBV7-6,TRBJ2-5,CASSRIPAGTGVETQYF,TGTGCCAGCAGCCGAATCCCGGCCGGGACAGGGGTAGAGACCCAGTACTTC
NA,once,TRBV5-5,TRBJ2-7,CASSLAGASSYEQYF,TGTGCCAGCAGCTTGGCAGGGGCGAGCTCCTACGAGCAGTACTTC
TRBD2,once,TRBV7-2,TRBJ2-1,CASSFTSGRYEQFF,TGTGCCAGCAGCTTTACTAGCGGGAGGTATGAGCAGTTCTTC
TRBD2,NA,TRBV5-5,TRBJ2-3,CASSLAAGADTQYF,TGTGCCAGCAGCTTGGCCGCGGGAGCGGATACGCAGTATTTT
NA,NA,TRBV10-3,TRBJ2-1,CAISEGGDNEQFF,TGTGCCATCAGTGAGGGCGGAGACAATGAGCAGTTCTTC
NA,NA,TRBV11-2,TRBJ1-6,CASSLLAFSYNSPLHF,TGTGCCAGCAGCTTACTCGCGTTCTCCTATAATTCACCCCTCCACTTT
TRBD1,NA,TRBV19,TRBJ1-2,CASSYALDRAYGYTF,TGTGCCAGTAGTTACGCCCTCGACAGGGCCTATGGCTACACCTTC
TRBD2,NA,TRBV18,TRBJ2-2,CASSPWVAGNTGELFF,TGTGCCAGCTCACCTTGGGTAGCGGGGAACACCGGGGAGCTGTTTTTT
NA,NA,TRBV5-6,TRBJ1-4,CASSLGPGHFDEKLFF,TGTGCCAGCAGCTTGGGCCCGGGACATTTTGACGAAAAACTGTTTTTT
TRBD1,few,TRBV18,TRBJ1-1,CASSPAPKQGGTEAFF,TGTGCCAGCTCACCCGCACCTAAGCAGGGGGGAACTGAAGCTTTCTTT
NA,NA,TRBV11-3,TRBJ1-1,CASSLGSGNTEAFF,TGTGCCAGCAGCTTAGGTTCAGGGAACACTGAAGCTTTCTTT
NA,NA,TRBV4-3,TRBJ1-2,CASSQGGRETNYGYTF,TGCGCCAGCAGCCAAGGCGGACGGGAGACTAACTATGGCTACACCTTC
TRBD1,NA,TRBV6-4,TRBJ1-2,CASSDYPGQVYGYTF,TGTGCCAGCAGTGACTACCCGGGACAGGTCTATGGCTACACCTTC
TRBD2,NA,TRBV7-2,TRBJ2-2,CASSLEGGRNTGELFF,TGTGCCAGCAGCTTAGAGGGCGGGAGAAATACCGGGGAGCTGTTTTTT
TRBD1,many,TRBV7-9,TRBJ2-1,CASSFGTGSSYNEQFF,TGTGCCAGCAGCTTTGGGACAGGGAGCTCCTACAATGAGCAGTTCTTC
TRBD2,NA,TRBV4-1,TRBJ2-5,CASSQDFSGGLPETQYF,TGCGCCAGCAGCCAAGATTTTAGCGGGGGGCTTCCAGAGACCCAGTACTTC
NA,NA,TRBV9,TRBJ2-3,CASSVIVTDTQYF,TGTGCCAGCAGCGTAATCGTCACAGATACGCAGTATTTT
NA,NA,TRBV4-3,TRBJ1-3,CASSQDAGVTGNTIYF,TGCGCCAGCAGCCAAGATGCGGGGGTTACTGGAAACACCATATATTTT
TRBD1,NA,TRBV10-3,TRBJ1-6,CAISETGGSPLHF,TGTGCCATCAGTGAGACAGGGGGCTCACCCCTCCACTTT
NA,NA,TRBV5-4,TRBJ2-5,CASSLGQETQYF,TGTGCCAGCAGCTTGGGGCAGGAGACCCAGTACTTC
TRBD2,NA,TRBV7-3,TRBJ2-3,CASSLTPTSGRRNTQYF,TGTGCCAGCAGCTTAACGCCAACTAGCGGGAGAAGGAATACGCAGTATTTT
NA,NA,TRBV7-9,TRBJ2-7,CASSSQGRLEQYF,TGTGCCAGCAGCTCTCAGGGGCGGCTCGAGCAGTACTTC
NA,NA,TRBV19,TRBJ2-6,CASSTQGISGANVLTF,TGTGCCAGTAGTACCCAGGGGATCTCTGGGGCCAACGTCCTGACTTTC
NA,NA,TRBV7-8,TRBJ1-5,CASSTRGNQPQHF,TGTGCCAGCAGCACGCGGGGCAATCAGCCCCAGCATTTT
NA,NA,TRBV2,TRBJ1-5,CASRSAGQDRPFNQPQHF,TGTGCCAGCAGATCGGCCGGCCAGGACAGACCCTTCAATCAGCCCCAGCATTTT
TRBD2,NA,TRBV5-1,TRBJ2-3,CASSSLAGELMDTQYF,TGCGCCAGCAGCTCCCTAGCGGGAGAGTTAATGGATACGCAGTATTTT
TRBD2,NA,TRBV27,TRBJ2-7,CASSPGLAGGNYEQYF,TGTGCCAGCAGTCCGGGACTAGCGGGAGGTAACTACGAGCAGTACTTC
TRBD2,NA,TRBV10-2,TRBJ2-5,CASRVAGGETQYF,TGCGCCAGCAGAGTAGCGGGGGGGGAGACCCAGTACTTC
NA,NA,TRBV12-3/TRBV12-4,TRBJ2-3,CASSFRDTQYF,TGTGCCAGCAGTTTCAGGGATACGCAGTATTTT
NA,NA,TRBV15,TRBJ1-2,CATSRTRTAKGYYGYTF,TGTGCCACCAGCAGAACTCGGACAGCGAAAGGGTACTATGGCTACACCTTC
NA,NA,TRBV7-3,TRBJ2-5,CASSLTHRVEAQYF,TGTGCCAGCAGCTTAACTCACAGGGTAGAGGCCCAGTACTTC
TRBD1,NA,TRBV7-9,TRBJ1-5,CASSRDSANQPQHF,TGTGCCAGCAGCCGGGACAGCGCCAATCAGCCCCAGCATTTT
NA,once,TRBV10-3,TRBJ1-2,CAISERGGIDGYTF,TGTGCCATCAGTGAGAGGGGGGGTATCGACGGCTACACCTTC
NA,NA,TRBV6-6,TRBJ1-1,CASSYLQIVTEAFF,TGTGCCAGCAGTTACTTACAGATAGTGACTGAAGCTTTCTTT
TRBD1,NA,TRBV5-1,TRBJ2-3,CASSLDRVTDTQYF,TGCGCCAGCAGCTTAGACAGGGTTACAGATACGCAGTATTTT
TRBD2,NA,TRBV27,TRBJ2-7,CASSLGTRGLQQYF,TGTGCCAGCAGTTTGGGGACTAGGGGCCTCCAGCAGTACTTC
NA,NA,TRBV4-3,TRBJ1-1,CASSQDQLRSEAFF,TGCGCCAGCAGCCAAGACCAACTTCGCTCTGAAGCTTTCTTT
NA,NA,TRBV28,TRBJ1-1,CASMRTSGTEAFF,TGTGCCAGCATGCGAACCTCGGGCACTGAAGCTTTCTTT